This T cell receptor beta chain was obtained from a study of blood T cell repertoires in COVID-19 (TCRdb year 2020). Regarding the study in general: The collaborator samples originated in the United States, Italy and Spain and spanned the acute and convalescent phases of COVID-19. The material from the prospective study consisted of cDNA or gDNA derived from T cells, B-cell-depleted T cells, or PBMCs. Deeply sampled blood TCRbeta repertoires from subjects exposed to, actively infected with, or recovered from COVID-19 were included in the dataset. The repertoires were made available in a free public database intended to serve as a resource for research on the immune response to SARS-CoV-2. Samples came from the ongoing ImmuneRACE study (first 160 participants) plus 1,254 subjects from 6 global collaborators. Nearly every sample came with metadata listing a de-identified subject ID, COVID-19 status, age in years and sex. Where HLA class I and class II types were available, the types were taken from metadata supplied by the sample provider, not from assay-based typing.

Comments on this clone: Its recognized antigen is unknown. No much larger clone is present one base from it, and per-base qualities are unavailable.

The paper's findings and limits, for the study overall: The amount of clinical and demographic metadata varied by source and participant and was provided uncurated.

Whole blood was collected in K2EDTA tubes by collaborating institutions according to the institutions' own protocols. Collaborator samples were shipped for TCRbeta analysis as frozen whole blood, isolated PBMCs, or DNA extracted from either sample type. TCRbeta CDR3 regions were amplified from genomic DNA by means of the immunoSEQ Assay, a bias-controlled multiplex PCR. The study's processing was this. The number of nucleated cells in each sample was estimated from the amplification of reference gene primers within the assay. To quantify the absolute abundance of each unique TCRbeta CDR3 rearrangement, sequence reads were collapsed and filtered. For each sample, productive Simpson clonality was calculated by taking the square root of Simpson's diversity index across productive rearrangements. Sourced from immuneACCESS, this table was stored by TCRdb with only in-frame sequences that have V and J called. A share of the clones is absent; for the studies checked, an unresolved V gene accounts for under half, and the remainder has no known explanation. V, J and clone size were drawn from that table, and D and trimming were deduced from the DNA. This sample has 80,000 to 100,000 clones in its table, and roughly 80% of those were observed once. Roughly 20% of the sample is in the top ten clones.

The sequence was obtained from a human donor in a cohort sampled during active COVID-19. Sequencing input: peripheral blood.

CDR3 sequence: CASQDSSYEQYF. Here is the DNA: TGTGCCAGCCAGGACAGTTCCTACGAGCAGTACTTC. The chain links TRBV28 with TRBJ2-7; TRBD1 might be the D gene, on 6 matching bases. V loses 8 bases of germline sequence and J loses 1 base, and the interval between the two ends is 9 bases. From a lookup of the germline V gene, CDR1 and CDR2 are MDHEN and SYDVKM. From the cysteine up to the phenylalanine, the CDR3 has a length of 12 residues. Only the CDR3 part of the read is kept: 36 bases, read in frame from the first base.